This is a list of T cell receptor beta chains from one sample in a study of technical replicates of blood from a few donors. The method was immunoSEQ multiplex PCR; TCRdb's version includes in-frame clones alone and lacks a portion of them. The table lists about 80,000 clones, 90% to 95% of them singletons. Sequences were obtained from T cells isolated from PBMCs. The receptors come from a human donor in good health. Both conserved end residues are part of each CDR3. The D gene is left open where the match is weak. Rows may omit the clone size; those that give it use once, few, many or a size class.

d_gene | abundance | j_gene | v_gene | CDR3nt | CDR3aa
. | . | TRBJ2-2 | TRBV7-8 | TGTGCCAGCAGGAGCGACAGCCTGAACACCGGGGAGCTGTTTTTT | CASRSDSLNTGELFF
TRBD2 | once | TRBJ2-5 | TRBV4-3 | TGCGCCAGCAGCCAAGAGCTAGCGGAAGAGACCCAGTACTTC | CASSQELAEETQYF
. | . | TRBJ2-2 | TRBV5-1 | TGCGCCAGCAGCTTGAAACAGCTTGGGCTAGCCACCGGGGAGCTGTTTTTT | CASSLKQLGLATGELFF
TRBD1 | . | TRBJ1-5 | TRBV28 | TGTGCCAGCAGTGAGGACAGGGGGCTGGAACAGCCCCAGCATTTT | CASSEDRGLEQPQHF
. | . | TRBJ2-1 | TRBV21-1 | TGTGCCAGCAGCAGACCCGCACTAGCGGGGAATGAGCAGTTCTTC | CASSRPALAGNEQFF
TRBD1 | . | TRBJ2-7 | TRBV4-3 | TGCGCCAGCAGCCATGACCGGGACAGGGGATTCGAGCAGTACTTC | CASSHDRDRGFEQYF
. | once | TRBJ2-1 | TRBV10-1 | TGCGCCACCAGTGGTCAGGAGGGCAGAGATGAGCAGTTCTTC | CATSGQEGRDEQFF
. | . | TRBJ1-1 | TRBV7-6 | TGTGCCAGCAGCATGGGCAAGAACACTGAAGCTTTCTTT | CASSMGKNTEAFF
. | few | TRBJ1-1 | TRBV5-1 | TGCGCCAGCAGCTTGGAGGGGCCGGCCTCCACTGAAGCTTTCTTT | CASSLEGPASTEAFF
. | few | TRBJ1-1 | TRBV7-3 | TGTGCCAGCAGCTTAGATGGGGCAAACACTGAAGCTTTCTTT | CASSLDGANTEAFF
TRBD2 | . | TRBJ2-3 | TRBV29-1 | TGCAGCGTAGAGACTAGCGGGAGTCCAGATACGCAGTATTTT | CSVETSGSPDTQYF
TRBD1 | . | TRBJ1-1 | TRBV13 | TGTGCCAGCAGCCTCCCGACAGGGGGCGCCTTCACTGAAGCTTTCTTT | CASSLPTGGAFTEAFF
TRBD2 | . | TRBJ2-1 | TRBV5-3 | TGTGCCAGAAGCTTAACAACGAAGCGGGAGGGCCTCAATGAGCAGTTCTTC | CARSLTTKREGLNEQFF
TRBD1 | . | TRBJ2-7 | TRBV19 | TGTGCCAGTAGTGAGACAGGGGGGGTACACGAGCAGTACTTC | CASSETGGVHEQYF
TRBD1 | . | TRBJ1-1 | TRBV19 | TGTGCCAGTAGTCCCCGGACAGGGATGAACACTGAAGCTTTCTTT | CASSPRTGMNTEAFF
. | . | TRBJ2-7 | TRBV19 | TGTGCCAGTAGTATTGGGCACTACGAGCAGTACTTC | CASSIGHYEQYF
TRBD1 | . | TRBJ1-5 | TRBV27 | TGTGCCAGCAGTCCGACAGGGAATCAGCCCCAGCATTTT | CASSPTGNQPQHF
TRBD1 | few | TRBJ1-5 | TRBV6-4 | TGTGCCAGCAGTGACCAGGACAGGGAGCGTCATAGCAATCAGCCCCAGCATTTT | CASSDQDRERHSNQPQHF
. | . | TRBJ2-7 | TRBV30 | TGTGCCTGGAGTGTGGTAGGGGGGGCCGGCGAGCAGTACTTC | CAWSVVGGAGEQYF
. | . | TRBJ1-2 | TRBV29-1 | TGCAGCGTTGGGGGGGAGTCCCCTAACTATGGCTACACCTTC | CSVGGESPNYGYTF
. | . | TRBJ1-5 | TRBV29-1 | TGCAGCGCGAAATCGACAGAAAATCAGCCCCAGCATTTT | CSAKSTENQPQHF
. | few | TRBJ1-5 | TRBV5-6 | TGTGCCAGCAGCTCATCGGGGGGGGATCGGCCCCAGCATTTT | CASSSSGGDRPQHF
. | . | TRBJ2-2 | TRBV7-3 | TGTGCCAGCAGCTCTGGCAGGGTGGCCGGGGAGCTGTTTTTT | CASSSGRVAGELFF
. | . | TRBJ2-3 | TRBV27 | TGTGCCAGCAGTTTCCAAGCGGCTCCTAGCACAGATACGCAGTATTTT | CASSFQAAPSTDTQYF
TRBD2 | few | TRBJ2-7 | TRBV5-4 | TGTGCCAGCAGCTTCGAGGGGGCTACTAGCGGGGATTACGAGCAGTACTTC | CASSFEGATSGDYEQYF
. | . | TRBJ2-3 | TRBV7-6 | TGTGCCAGCAGCTTAGTGGCGGTTCCAAGTGATACGCAGTATTTT | CASSLVAVPSDTQYF
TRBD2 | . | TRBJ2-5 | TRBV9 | TGTGCCAGCAGCGAATTAGGACTAGCGGGTTACCAAGAGACCCAGTACTTC | CASSELGLAGYQETQYF
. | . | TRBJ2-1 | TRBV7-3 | TGTGCCAGCAGCTCGACTTCTTTCGATGAGCAGTTCTTC | CASSSTSFDEQFF
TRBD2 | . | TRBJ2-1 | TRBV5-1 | TGCGCCAGCAGCTTCTTTTTCAGCGGGAGCCTGCAGAATGAGCAGTTCTTC | CASSFFFSGSLQNEQFF
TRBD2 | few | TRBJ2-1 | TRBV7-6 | TGTGCCAGCAGCCTGACTAGCGTGTGGAATGAGCAGTTCTTC | CASSLTSVWNEQFF
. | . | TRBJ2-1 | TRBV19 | TGTGCCAGTAGTATCGAGGACTTCACTTACAATGAGCAGTTCTTC | CASSIEDFTYNEQFF
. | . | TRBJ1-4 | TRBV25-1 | TGTGCCAGCAGTGAAATCGGTTCCGGGATCGGCGAAAAACTGTTTTTT | CASSEIGSGIGEKLFF
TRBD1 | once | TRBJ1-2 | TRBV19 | TGTGCCAGTAAGGGGGCGCCGAATTACGAGGGCTACACCTTC | CASKGAPNYEGYTF
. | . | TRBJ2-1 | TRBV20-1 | TGCAGTGCTAGAGATCCCAGTGAGCAGTTCTTC | CSARDPSEQFF
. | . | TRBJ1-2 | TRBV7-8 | TGTGCCAGCAGCTTAGCGGGGCTTGGCTACACCTTC | CASSLAGLGYTF
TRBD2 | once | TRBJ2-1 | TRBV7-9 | TGTGCCAGCAGCAGTAGCGGGAGCATAGGTGAGCAGTTCTTC | CASSSSGSIGEQFF
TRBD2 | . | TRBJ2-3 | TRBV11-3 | TGTGCCAGCAGCCCCAACAGAGGACTAGCGCGTAGCACAGATACGCAGTATTTT | CASSPNRGLARSTDTQYF
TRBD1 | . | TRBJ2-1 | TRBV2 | TGTGCCAGCAGTGTACCGGGACAGGATTCAAGCGGGCACTACAATGAGCAGTTCTTC | CASSVPGQDSSGHYNEQFF
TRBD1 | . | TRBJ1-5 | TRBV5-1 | TGCGCCAGCAGCCAGGGGGGAAATCAGCCCCAGCATTTT | CASSQGGNQPQHF
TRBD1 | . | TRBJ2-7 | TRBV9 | TGTGCCAGCAGCGTAGTTTACCTCCGGGACAGGGACCACGAGCAGTACTTC | CASSVVYLRDRDHEQYF
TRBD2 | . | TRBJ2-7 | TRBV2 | TGTGCCAGCACCGCAACTAGCGGGGGCTGGTTCGAGCAGTACTTC | CASTATSGGWFEQYF
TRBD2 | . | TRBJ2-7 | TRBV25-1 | TGTGCCAGCAGTGAATCTGGGACTAGCGGAAGCTCCTACGAGCAGTACTTC | CASSESGTSGSSYEQYF
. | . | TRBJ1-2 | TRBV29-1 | TGCAGCGTTGAATTTGCCGAACAAAGCTACACCTTC | CSVEFAEQSYTF
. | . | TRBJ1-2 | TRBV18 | TGTGCCAGCTCACCGGCATCAGGGGCCGATGGCTACACCTTC | CASSPASGADGYTF
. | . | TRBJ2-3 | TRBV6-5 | TGTGCCAGCAGTTACGGGCAGGGGGGAACAGATACGCAGTATTTT | CASSYGQGGTDTQYF
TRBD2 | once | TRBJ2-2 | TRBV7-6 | TGTGCCAGCAGCCCTCTACTAGCGGGGGGTAACACCGGGGAGCTGTTTTTT | CASSPLLAGGNTGELFF
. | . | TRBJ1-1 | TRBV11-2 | TGTGCCAGCACTATAGGAGGGGCAAGCACTGAAGCTTTCTTT | CASTIGGASTEAFF
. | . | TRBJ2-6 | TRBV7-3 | TGTGCCAGCAGCTTAAATTCTGGCCGCTCTGGGGCCAACGTCCTGACTTTC | CASSLNSGRSGANVLTF
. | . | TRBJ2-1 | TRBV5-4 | TGTGCCAGCAGCTTGGGGGAGAGCTCCTACAATGAGCAGTTCTTC | CASSLGESSYNEQFF
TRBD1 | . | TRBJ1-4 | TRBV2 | TGTGCCAGCAGTTCCCCGGAGAACAGGGGGCGGGAAAGTGAAAAACTGTTTTTT | CASSSPENRGRESEKLFF
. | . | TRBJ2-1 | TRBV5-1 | TGCGCCAGCAGCCATAAGAGGCCCCCCCACAATGAGCAGTTCTTC | CASSHKRPPHNEQFF
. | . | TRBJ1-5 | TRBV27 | TGTGCCAGCAGTTTATTGCTAGGGGATCAGCCCCAGCATTTT | CASSLLLGDQPQHF
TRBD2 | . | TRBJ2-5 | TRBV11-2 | TGTGCCAGCAGCTTAGTAGCGGGAGTAGGTGAGACCCAGTACTTC | CASSLVAGVGETQYF
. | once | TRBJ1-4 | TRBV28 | TGTGCCAGCAGTTCCAACACAGGGATTTCTAATGAAAAACTGTTTTTT | CASSSNTGISNEKLFF